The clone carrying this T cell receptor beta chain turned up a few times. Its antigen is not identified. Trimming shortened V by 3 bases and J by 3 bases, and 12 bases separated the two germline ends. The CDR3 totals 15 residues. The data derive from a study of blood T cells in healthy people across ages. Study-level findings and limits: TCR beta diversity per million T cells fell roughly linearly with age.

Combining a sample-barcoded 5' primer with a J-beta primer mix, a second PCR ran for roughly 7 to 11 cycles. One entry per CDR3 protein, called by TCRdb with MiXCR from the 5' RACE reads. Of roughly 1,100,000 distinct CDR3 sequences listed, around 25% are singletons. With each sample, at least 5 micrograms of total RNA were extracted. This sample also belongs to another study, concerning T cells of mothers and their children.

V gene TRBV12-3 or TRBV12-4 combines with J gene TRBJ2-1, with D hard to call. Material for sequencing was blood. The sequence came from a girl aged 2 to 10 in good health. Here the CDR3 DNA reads TGTGCCAGCAGTTTGGACGGTAGAGTCTACAATGAGCAGTTCTTC. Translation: CASSLDGRVYNEQFF.